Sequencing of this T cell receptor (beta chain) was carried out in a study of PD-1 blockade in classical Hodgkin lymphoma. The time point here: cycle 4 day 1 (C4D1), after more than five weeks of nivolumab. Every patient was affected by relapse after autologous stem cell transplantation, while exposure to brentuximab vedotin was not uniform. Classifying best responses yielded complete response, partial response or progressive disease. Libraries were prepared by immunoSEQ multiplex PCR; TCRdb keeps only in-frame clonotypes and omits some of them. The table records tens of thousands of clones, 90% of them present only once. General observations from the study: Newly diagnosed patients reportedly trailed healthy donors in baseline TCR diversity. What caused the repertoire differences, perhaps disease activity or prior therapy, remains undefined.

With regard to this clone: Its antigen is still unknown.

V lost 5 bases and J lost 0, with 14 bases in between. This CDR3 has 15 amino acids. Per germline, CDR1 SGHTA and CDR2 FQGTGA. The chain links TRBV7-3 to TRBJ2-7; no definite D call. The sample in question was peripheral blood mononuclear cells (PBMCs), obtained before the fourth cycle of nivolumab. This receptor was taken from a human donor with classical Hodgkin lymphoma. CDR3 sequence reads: CASSPSGTGSYEQYF. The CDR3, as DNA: TGTGCCAGCAGCCCTAGTGGCACTGGCTCCTACGAGCAGTACTTC.